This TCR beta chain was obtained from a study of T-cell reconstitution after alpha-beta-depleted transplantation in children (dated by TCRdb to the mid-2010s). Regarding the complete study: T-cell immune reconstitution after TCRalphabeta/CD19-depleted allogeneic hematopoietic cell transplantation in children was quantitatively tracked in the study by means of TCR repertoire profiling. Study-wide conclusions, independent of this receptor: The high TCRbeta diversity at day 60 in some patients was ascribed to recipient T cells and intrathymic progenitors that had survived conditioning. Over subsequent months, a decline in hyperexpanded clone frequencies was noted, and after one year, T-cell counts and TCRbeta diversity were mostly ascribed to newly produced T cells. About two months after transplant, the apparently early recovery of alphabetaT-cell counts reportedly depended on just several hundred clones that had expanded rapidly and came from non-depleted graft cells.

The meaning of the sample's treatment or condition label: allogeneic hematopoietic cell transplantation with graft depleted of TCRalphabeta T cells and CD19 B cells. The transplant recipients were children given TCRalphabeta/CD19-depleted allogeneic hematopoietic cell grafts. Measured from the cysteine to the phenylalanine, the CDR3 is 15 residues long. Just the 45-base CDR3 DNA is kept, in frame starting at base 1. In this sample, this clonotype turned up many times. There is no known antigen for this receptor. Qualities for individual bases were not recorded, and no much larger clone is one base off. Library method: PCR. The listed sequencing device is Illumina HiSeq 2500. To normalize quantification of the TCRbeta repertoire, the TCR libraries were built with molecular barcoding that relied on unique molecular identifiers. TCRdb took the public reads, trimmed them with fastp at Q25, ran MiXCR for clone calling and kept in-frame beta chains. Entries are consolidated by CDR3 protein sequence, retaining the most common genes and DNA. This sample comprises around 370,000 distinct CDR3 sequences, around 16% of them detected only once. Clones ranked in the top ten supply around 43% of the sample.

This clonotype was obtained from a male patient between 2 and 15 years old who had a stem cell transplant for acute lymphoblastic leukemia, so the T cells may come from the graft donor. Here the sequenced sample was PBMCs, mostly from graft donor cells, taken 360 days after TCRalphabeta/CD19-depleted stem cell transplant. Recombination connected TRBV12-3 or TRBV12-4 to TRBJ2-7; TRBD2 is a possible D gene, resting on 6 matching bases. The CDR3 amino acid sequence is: CAVGGTRGSIYEQYF. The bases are TGTGCGGTGGGGGGAACGCGGGGCAGTATCTACGAGCAGTACTTC.